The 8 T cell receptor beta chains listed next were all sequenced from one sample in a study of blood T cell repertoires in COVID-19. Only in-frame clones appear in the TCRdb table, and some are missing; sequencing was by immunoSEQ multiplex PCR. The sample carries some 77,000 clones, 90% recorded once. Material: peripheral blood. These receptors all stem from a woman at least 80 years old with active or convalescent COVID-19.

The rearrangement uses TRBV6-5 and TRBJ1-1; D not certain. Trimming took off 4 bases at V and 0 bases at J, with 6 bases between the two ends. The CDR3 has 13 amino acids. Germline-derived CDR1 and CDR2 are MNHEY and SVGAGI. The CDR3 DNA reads TGTGCCAGCAGTTCAACAGTGAACACTGAAGCTTTCTTT. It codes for CASSSTVNTEAFF.

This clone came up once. CDR3 nucleotides: TGTGCCAGCGGGGACAGGGTGGAGACCCAGTACTTC. It is translated as CASGDRVETQYF. The chain joins TRBV2 to TRBJ2-5; 9 positions agree with TRBD1. The V gene end was trimmed by 8 bases and the J gene end by 5 bases; junction bases not matched to a gene: 3. This CDR3 region has 12 residues. Per germline, CDR1 SNHLY and CDR2 FYNNEI.

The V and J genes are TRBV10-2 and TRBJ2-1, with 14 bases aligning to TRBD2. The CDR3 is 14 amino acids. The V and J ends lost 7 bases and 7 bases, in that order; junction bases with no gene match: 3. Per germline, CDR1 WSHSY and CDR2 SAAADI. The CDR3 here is CASKGLAGENEQFF. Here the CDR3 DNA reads TGCGCCAGCAAGGGACTAGCGGGAGAGAATGAGCAGTTCTTC.

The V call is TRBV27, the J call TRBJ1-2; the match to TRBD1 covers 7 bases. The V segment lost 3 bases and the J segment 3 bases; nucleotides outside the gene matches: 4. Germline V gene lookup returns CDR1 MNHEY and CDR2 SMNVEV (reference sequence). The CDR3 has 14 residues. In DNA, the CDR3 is TGTGCCAGCAGTTTGGCAGGGGGTGACTATGGCTACACCTTC. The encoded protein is CASSLAGGDYGYTF.

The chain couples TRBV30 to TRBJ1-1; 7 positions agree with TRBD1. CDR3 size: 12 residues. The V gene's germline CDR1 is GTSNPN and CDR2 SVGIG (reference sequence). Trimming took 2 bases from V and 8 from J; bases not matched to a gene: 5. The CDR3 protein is CAWSPRQGEAFF. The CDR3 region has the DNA TGTGCCTGGAGTCCTAGACAGGGAGAAGCTTTCTTT.

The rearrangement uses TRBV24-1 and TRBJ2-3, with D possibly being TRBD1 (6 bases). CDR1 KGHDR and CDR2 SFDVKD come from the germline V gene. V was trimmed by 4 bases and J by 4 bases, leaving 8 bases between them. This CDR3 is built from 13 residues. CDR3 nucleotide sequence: TGTGCCACCAGTGAGCCAGGGGCAGATACGCAGTATTTT. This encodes CATSEPGADTQYF.

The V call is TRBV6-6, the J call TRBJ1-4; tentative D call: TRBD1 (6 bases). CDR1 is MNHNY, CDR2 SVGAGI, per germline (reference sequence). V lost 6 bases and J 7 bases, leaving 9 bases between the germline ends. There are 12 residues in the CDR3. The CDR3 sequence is CASRQGSEKLFF. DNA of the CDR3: TGTGCCAGCAGACAGGGAAGTGAAAAACTGTTTTTT.

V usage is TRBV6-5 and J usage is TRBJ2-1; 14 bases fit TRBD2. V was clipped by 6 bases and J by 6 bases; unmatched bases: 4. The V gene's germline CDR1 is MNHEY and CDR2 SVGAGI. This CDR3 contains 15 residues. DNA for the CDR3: TGTGCCAGCAGACCGGGACTAGCGGGAGTCAATGAGCAGTTCTTC. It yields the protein CASRPGLAGVNEQFF.